The clone carrying this T cell receptor (beta chain) was detected a few times. Some clones are missing from TCRdb's copy, which holds only in-frame ones; the method was immunoSEQ multiplex PCR. The sample includes 95,000 or so clones, roughly 81% of them seen just once. The junction had 4 bases not matched to a gene; V was cut back by 7 bases and J by 4 bases. Germline assignment: CDR1 SGDLS and CDR2 YYNGEE. The CDR3 totals 13 residues. The sample originates from a study of CD8 T cell repertoires and HIV-1 epitope variants. The wider study: Twenty-five autologous and known Gag and Nef epitope variant peptides each stimulated T cells separately.

V usage is TRBV9 and J usage is TRBJ2-3; 9 bases match TRBD2. Sequencing input: uncultured baseline CD8+ T cells from peripheral blood mononuclear cells (PBMCs). The TCR originated in a male donor with HIV. The CDR3 reads CASGIAGADTQYF. The CDR3 bases are TGTGCCAGCGGAATAGCGGGGGCAGATACGCAGTATTTT.